Presented here are 30 T cell receptor beta chains from one specimen sequenced in a study of OX40 agonist ivuxolimab in advanced cancers. Assay used: immunoSEQ multiplex PCR; TCRdb lists only in-frame clones, some missing. The repertoire has tens of thousands of clones, 86% of them found once; the top ten carry around 0.6%. The specimen comprised CD4+ or CD8+ T cells sorted from blood, sampled in a trial of the OX40 agonist ivuxolimab. The origin of the receptors is an adult with an advanced solid tumor such as melanoma, head and neck, liver or kidney cancer.

This chain connects TRBV6-5 to TRBJ1-2, with TRBD1 matching 7 bases. Trimming cost V 0 bases and J 5 bases; bases outside gene matches: 9. CDR1 MNHEY and CDR2 SVGAGI come from the germline V gene. The CDR3 loop spans 16 amino acids. CDR3 nucleotide sequence: TGTGCCAGCAGTTACTCCACCGGGACAGCCTTTTATGGCTACACCTTC. Protein product: CASSYSTGTAFYGYTF.

The chain recombines TRBV7-9 with TRBJ2-7; tentatively, D is TRBD2 (6 bases). With 5 bases removed from V and 1 base from J, the gap between germline ends came to 12 bases. Germline V gene data show CDR1 as SEHNR and CDR2 as FQNEAQ (reference sequence). CDR3 length equals 14 residues. As DNA, the CDR3 is TGTGCCAGCAGCCTCAGCGGGTTTTCCTACGAGCAGTACTTC. Its translation: CASSLSGFSYEQYF.

This clone was seen a handful of times. The chain links TRBV2 to TRBJ2-1; 14 bases are a match to TRBD2. This CDR3 is built from 17 residues. Germline-derived CDR1 and CDR2 are SNHLY and FYNNEI. The V segment lost 5 bases and the J segment 3 bases; nucleotides outside the gene matches: 6. Here the CDR3 DNA reads TGTGCCAGCAGTTACTCGGGACTAGCGGGAGTCTACAATGAGCAGTTCTTC. This encodes CASSYSGLAGVYNEQFF.

Only one count was recorded for this clone. This chain joins TRBV2 and TRBJ2-5; no firm D call. The CDR3 spans 13 residues. Looked up from germline, CDR1 is SNHLY and CDR2 is FYNNEI. Between the trimmed V and J ends, which lost 7 bases and 1 base, there was a span of 10 bases. CDR3 bases: TGTGCCAGCAAGTCACAGCCCCAAGAGACCCAGTACTTC. It specifies CASKSQPQETQYF.

The chain carries TRBV19 and TRBJ2-4; 11 bases line up with TRBD2. After removal of 8 bases from V and 1 base from J, the junction contained 7 bases not matched to a gene. Germline V lookup: CDR1 LNHDA, CDR2 SQIVND (reference sequence). The CDR3 has 16 amino acids. CDR3 in amino acids: CASGSGGAQAKNIQYF. For the CDR3, the DNA is TGTGCCAGTGGTAGCGGGGGGGCCCAGGCCAAAAACATTCAGTACTTC.

The V gene is TRBV6-6, the J gene TRBJ1-4, with 7 bases identical to TRBD1. V was pared by 6 bases and J by 5 bases, with 6 bases of the junction left unmatched. The CDR3 sequence is 14 residues long. The germline V gene has CDR1 MNHNY and CDR2 SVGAGI (reference sequence). This chain's CDR3 is CASSPGTVNEKLFF. In DNA, the CDR3 is TGTGCCAGCAGCCCCGGGACAGTGAATGAAAAACTGTTTTTT.

V and J are TRBV7-8 and TRBJ2-1; TRBD2 aligns across 7 bases. The CDR3 has 17 amino acids. Germline V CDR1 and CDR2: SGHVS, FQNEAQ. Unmatched junction bases numbered 7, after V lost 2 bases and J lost 0 bases. The CDR3: CASSLLAGLSSYNEQFF. CDR3 coding DNA: TGTGCCAGCAGCTTACTGGCGGGACTAAGCTCCTACAATGAGCAGTTCTTC.

The V call is TRBV28, the J call TRBJ1-4; D not certain. The CDR3 runs to 14 residues. Per germline, CDR1 MDHEN and CDR2 SYDVKM. Trimming stripped 3 bases from V and 2 bases from J, with 7 bases between. The CDR3 here is CASSFIQTNEKLFF. In DNA, the CDR3 is TGTGCCAGCAGTTTTATACAGACTAATGAAAAACTGTTTTTT. The full variable domain, in which reference TRBV28 and TRBJ1-4 provide the parts outside the CDR3, is DVKVTQSSRYLVKRTGEKVFLECVQDMDHENMFWYRQDPGLGLRLIYFSYDVKMKEKGDIPEGYSVSREKKERFSLILESASTNQTSMYLCASSFIQTNEKLFFGSGTQLSVL.

This chain connects TRBV28 to TRBJ2-7; 9 bases map to TRBD2. Germline V lookup: CDR1 MDHEN, CDR2 SYDVKM. V was pared by 4 bases and J by 0 bases, with 4 bases of the junction left unmatched. The CDR3 runs 15 residues. The CDR3 spells CASSSLAGVSYEQYF. The CDR3 DNA sequence: TGTGCCAGCAGTTCTTTAGCGGGGGTCTCCTACGAGCAGTACTTC.

The chain joins TRBV5-4 to TRBJ2-2; TRBD1 aligns across 8 bases. The CDR3 loop spans 15 amino acids. The germline V gene encodes CDR1 SGHNT and CDR2 YYREEE (reference sequence). V lost 3 bases, J lost 8 bases, and 9 bases stayed unmatched. CDR3 sequence reads: CASSSRTGQMGELFF. In DNA form, the CDR3 reads TGTGCCAGCAGCTCCCGGACAGGGCAGATGGGGGAGCTGTTTTTT.

The V call is TRBV7-2, the J call TRBJ2-5; D may correspond to TRBD1 or TRBD2 (6 bases each). V shed 2 bases and J shed 4 bases, with 11 bases lying between them. The germline V gene encodes CDR1 SGHTA and CDR2 FQGNSA. This CDR3 has 14 amino acids. The chain's CDR3 is CASSLKGGGETQYF. In nucleotides, the CDR3 is TGTGCCAGCAGCTTAAAGGGGGGCGGAGAGACCCAGTACTTC.

This clone has only a few counts. The CDR3 spells CASSYRREGSYEQYF. The CDR3 bases are TGTGCCAGCAGTTACAGGCGGGAGGGTTCCTACGAGCAGTACTTC. V gene TRBV6-5 combines with J gene TRBJ2-7, with 9 bases that match TRBD2. CDR1 is MNHEY, CDR2 SVGAGI, per germline. The V segment lost 2 bases and the J segment 1 base; nucleotides outside the gene matches: 3. This CDR3 contains 15 residues.

A few counts support this clone. The chain employs TRBV5-1 and TRBJ1-2; D is ambiguous. The CDR3 extends over 13 amino acids. Germline V gene data show CDR1 as SGHRS and CDR2 as YFSETQ. Trimming stripped 0 bases from V and 3 bases from J, with 6 bases between. CDR3 sequence (DNA): TGCGCCAGCAGCTTGGGACACTACTATGGCTACACCTTC. It codes for CASSLGHYYGYTF.

The chain carries TRBV27 and TRBJ2-6; the D gene is possibly TRBD1 (5 bases). Between the trimmed V and J ends, which lost 4 bases and 4 bases, there was a span of 11 bases. Germline CDR1 reads MNHEY; CDR2 reads SMNVEV (reference sequence). The CDR3 consists of 15 residues. CDR3: CASSSQVRGANVLTF. Here the CDR3 DNA reads TGTGCCAGCAGTTCACAGGTTCGGGGGGCCAACGTCCTGACTTTC.

The chain recombines TRBV6-1 with TRBJ2-5, with 7 bases identical to TRBD1. With 4 bases clipped from V and 1 base from J, the junction kept 9 bases outside the gene matches. Looked up from germline, CDR1 is MNHNS and CDR2 is SASEGT. The CDR3 is 16 residues long. The CDR3 DNA is TGTGCCAGCAGTGGACAACCGGGACAGTCCCAAGAGACCCAGTACTTC. Translated: CASSGQPGQSQETQYF.

This chain connects TRBV2 to TRBJ2-5; 12 nucleotides align to TRBD2. V dropped 7 bases and J dropped 5; count of bases not matched to a gene: 5. This CDR3 contains 14 residues. From germline, CDR1 is SNHLY and CDR2 FYNNEI. This CDR3 reads CASTGLAGSETQYF. The CDR3 DNA reads as TGTGCCAGCACCGGACTAGCGGGGTCGGAGACCCAGTACTTC. Looking up the rest from reference TRBV2 and TRBJ2-5 gives the full variable domain: EPEVTQTPSHQVTQMGQEVILRCVPISNHLYFYWYRQILGQKVEFLVSFYNNEISEKSEIFDDQFSVERPDGSNFTLKIRSTKLEDSAMYFCASTGLAGSETQYFGPGTRLLVL.

This clone was seen only a few times. The rearrangement links TRBV7-2 to TRBJ2-3, with TRBD1 matching 9 bases. The CDR3 is made up of 14 amino acids. CDR1 SGHTA and CDR2 FQGNSA come from the germline V gene. Germline trimming cut 5 bases from V and 4 bases from J; bases unmatched to any gene: 4. The CDR3 nucleotides read TGTGCCAGCAGCAACAGGGGGCCCGCAGATACGCAGTATTTT. It yields the protein CASSNRGPADTQYF.

Only one count was recorded for this clone. The chain employs TRBV7-3 and TRBJ2-2, with D maybe TRBD1 (5 bases). V lost 5 bases, J lost 4 bases, and 8 bases lay in between. Germline loops: CDR1 SGHTA, CDR2 FQGTGA. This CDR3 has 13 amino acids. The CDR3 coding sequence is TGTGCCAGCAGCCAGGGTTCCACCGGGGAGCTGTTTTTT. Translated: CASSQGSTGELFF.

This clone appeared once. The rearrangement uses TRBV28 and TRBJ2-7; D is possibly TRBD2 (6 bases). CDR1 and CDR2 (germline): MDHEN, SYDVKM. Trimming removed 8 bases at V and 3 bases at J, with 17 bases between. This CDR3 has 14 amino acids. The CDR3 reads CASAAGSGGYEQYF. The CDR3 bases are TGTGCCAGCGCGGCCGGCTCCGGGGGCTACGAGCAGTACTTC.

The chain joins TRBV6-1 to TRBJ1-3, with D uncertain. The CDR3 has 16 amino acids. The V gene's germline CDR1 is MNHNS and CDR2 SASEGT. The germline V and J ends were trimmed by 2 bases and 0 bases, with 11 bases remaining between them. CDR3 region: CASSERQALSGNTIYF. CDR3 DNA sequence: TGTGCCAGCAGTGAAAGGCAGGCCCTCTCTGGAAACACCATATATTTT.

The rearrangement joins TRBV4-1 to TRBJ1-4, with unresolved D. Trimming pared 1 base from V and 4 bases from J, leaving 13 bases between. This CDR3 region has 16 residues. Per germline, CDR1 MGHRA and CDR2 YSYEKL. The CDR3 nucleotides are TGCGCCAGCAGCCAAGCTCAAGGGATGATTAATGAAAAACTGTTTTTT. Translation: CASSQAQGMINEKLFF.

The chain combines TRBV7-3 with TRBJ2-2; D assignment may be TRBD1 or TRBD2 (5 bases each). V was shortened by 5 bases and J by 6 bases, with 13 bases between the two germline ends. CDR1 is SGHTA, CDR2 FQGTGA, per germline. This CDR3 spans 14 amino acids. CDR3 loop: CASSPNRGAGELFF. CDR3 bases: TGTGCCAGCAGCCCAAACCGGGGCGCCGGGGAGCTGTTTTTT.

The chain has TRBV2 and TRBJ2-7; TRBD1 matches 7 bases. The CDR3 runs 13 residues. Germline V lookup: CDR1 SNHLY, CDR2 FYNNEI. The junction had 4 bases not matched to a gene; V was cut back by 6 bases and J by 2 bases. In nucleotides, the CDR3 is TGTGCCAGCAGCGGACAGGTCCCCTACGAGCAGTACTTC. Residues: CASSGQVPYEQYF.

The V call is TRBV5-1, the J call TRBJ2-5; D is unclear. With 2 bases removed from V and 5 bases from J, the gap between germline ends came to 16 bases. Germline loops: CDR1 SGHRS, CDR2 YFSETQ. This CDR3 has 15 residues. The CDR3 loop reads CASSFQEPRRETQYF. The CDR3 DNA sequence: TGCGCCAGCAGCTTTCAGGAGCCGCGCCGGGAGACCCAGTACTTC.

The gene calls are TRBV11-2 and TRBJ2-3, with a possible D match to TRBD1 (5 bases). The germline V gene encodes CDR1 SGHAT and CDR2 FQNNGV. V was cut by 5 bases and J by 5 bases, with 11 bases left in between. This CDR3 has 13 residues. The CDR3 DNA follows: TGTGCCAGCAGCACAGGACCGATAGATACGCAGTATTTT. Amino acid sequence: CASSTGPIDTQYF.

V is TRBV7-2 and J is TRBJ1-6; D may be TRBD1 (5 bases). V was shortened by 5 bases and J by 7 bases, with 21 bases between the two germline ends. The CDR3 extends over 17 amino acids. Germline V gives CDR1 SGHTA, CDR2 FQGNSA. CDR3 in DNA: TGTGCCAGCAGCCTATTCCCGGAGGGGCGGAAGAATTCACCCCTCCACTTT. Residues: CASSLFPEGRKNSPLHF.

The rearrangement links TRBV20-1 to TRBJ2-1; D unresolved. This CDR3 has 11 residues. V lost 6 bases and J lost 8, with 11 bases in between. Germline V lookup: CDR1 DFQATT, CDR2 SNEGSKA (reference sequence). CDR3: CSAQSVHEQFF. The CDR3 coding sequence is TGCAGTGCCCAATCAGTCCATGAGCAGTTCTTC.

The chain links TRBV6-1 to TRBJ2-1; D uncertain. The germline V gene encodes CDR1 MNHNS and CDR2 SASEGT. CDR3 length equals 13 residues. V was shortened by 7 bases and J by 0 bases, with 7 bases between the two germline ends. CDR3 sequence reads: CASIKASYNEQFF. DNA for the CDR3: TGTGCCAGCATCAAGGCCTCCTACAATGAGCAGTTCTTC.

The J gene is TRBJ1-4, the V gene TRBV30; D may be TRBD1 (6 bases). Per germline, CDR1 GTSNPN and CDR2 SVGIG (reference sequence). Trimming pared 3 bases from V and 8 bases from J, leaving 13 bases between. The CDR3 has 13 amino acids. The CDR3 protein is CAWSRDIGEKLFF. The DNA for the CDR3 is TGTGCCTGGAGCCGGGACATAGGAGAAAAACTGTTTTTT.

The chain joins TRBV4-1 to TRBJ2-7, with D perhaps matching TRBD2 (5 bases). V was clipped by 1 base and J by 0 bases, with 13 bases between them. The CDR3 covers 16 residues. Germline CDR1 MGHRA, CDR2 YSYEKL. The CDR3 DNA is TGCGCCAGCAGCCAAGTGGACTTAGGGTTCTCCTACGAGCAGTACTTC. Protein sequence: CASSQVDLGFSYEQYF.